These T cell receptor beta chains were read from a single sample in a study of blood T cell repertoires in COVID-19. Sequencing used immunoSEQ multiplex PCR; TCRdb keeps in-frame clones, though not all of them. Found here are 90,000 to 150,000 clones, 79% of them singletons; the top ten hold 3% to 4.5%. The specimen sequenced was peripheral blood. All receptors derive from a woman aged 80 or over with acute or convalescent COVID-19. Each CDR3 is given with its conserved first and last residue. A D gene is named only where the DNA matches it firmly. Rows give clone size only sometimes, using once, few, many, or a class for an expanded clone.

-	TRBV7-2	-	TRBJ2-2	CASSFTSLTGTTGELFF	TGTGCCAGCAGCTTTACGAGCTTGACAGGAACCACCGGGGAGCTGTTTTTT
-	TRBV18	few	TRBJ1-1	CASSPGTGRAEAFF	TGTGCCAGCTCACCGGGAACAGGGAGGGCTGAAGCTTTCTTT
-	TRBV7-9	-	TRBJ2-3	CASSLGAGQTDTQYF	TGTGCCAGCAGCTTAGGGGCCGGACAGACAGATACGCAGTATTTT
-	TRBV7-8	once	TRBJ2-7	CASSSRVPGVSYEQYF	TGTGCCAGCAGCTCCCGGGTCCCGGGAGTTAGCTACGAGCAGTACTTC
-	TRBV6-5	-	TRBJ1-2	CASSYSGAPDYGYTF	TGTGCCAGCAGTTACTCGGGGGCTCCGGACTATGGCTACACCTTC
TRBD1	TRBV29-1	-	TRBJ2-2	CSVEEGDRGTGELFF	TGCAGCGTTGAAGAGGGGGACAGGGGGACCGGGGAGCTGTTTTTT
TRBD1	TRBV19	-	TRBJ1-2	CASRVQGNTYGYTF	TGTGCCAGTAGAGTACAGGGGAATACCTATGGCTACACCTTC
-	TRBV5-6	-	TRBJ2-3	CASSSRFPAGPDTQYF	TGTGCCAGCAGCTCCAGATTCCCCGCGGGGCCAGATACGCAGTATTTT
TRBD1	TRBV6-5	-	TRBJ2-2	CASSRRQGSGELFF	TGTGCCAGCAGTCGGAGACAGGGATCCGGGGAGCTGTTTTTT
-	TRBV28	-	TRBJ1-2	CASSLLGGGIRNGYTF	TGTGCCAGCAGTTTATTAGGCGGGGGGATAAGGAATGGCTACACCTTC
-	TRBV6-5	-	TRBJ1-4	CASNPTGLNEKLFF	TGTGCCAGCAACCCGACAGGACTTAATGAAAAACTGTTTTTT
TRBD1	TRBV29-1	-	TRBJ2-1	CSARRTTGWPEQFF	TGCAGCGCCCGAAGGACGACAGGGTGGCCTGAGCAGTTCTTC
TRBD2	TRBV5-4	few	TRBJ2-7	CASSLEGRDSYEQYF	TGTGCCAGCAGCTTGGAGGGGAGGGACTCCTACGAGCAGTACTTC
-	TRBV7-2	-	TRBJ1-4	CASSLLANEKLFF	TGTGCCAGCAGCTTATTGGCAAATGAAAAACTGTTTTTT
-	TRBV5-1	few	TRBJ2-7	CASSLATLPRQVYEQYF	TGCGCCAGCAGCTTGGCGACCCTCCCAAGACAGGTCTACGAGCAGTACTTC
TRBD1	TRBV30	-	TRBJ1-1	CAWGPDRAGTEAFF	TGTGCCTGGGGTCCAGACAGGGCGGGCACTGAAGCTTTCTTT
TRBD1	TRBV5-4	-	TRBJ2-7	CASSSPRDRGSYEQYF	TGTGCCAGCAGCTCCCCCCGGGACAGGGGGTCCTACGAGCAGTACTTC
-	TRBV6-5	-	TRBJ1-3	CASCRETGNTIYF	TGTGCCAGCTGTAGGGAGACTGGAAACACCATATATTTT
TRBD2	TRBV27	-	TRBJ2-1	CASSLGASGSGREQFF	TGTGCCAGCAGTTTAGGCGCTAGCGGGAGTGGCCGTGAGCAGTTCTTC
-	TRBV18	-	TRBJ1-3	CASSTSTTRGNTIYF	TGTGCCAGCTCAACCTCTACCACGAGGGGAAACACCATATATTTT
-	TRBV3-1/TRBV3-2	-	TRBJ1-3	CASSPLQGNTIYF	TGTGCCAGCAGCCCGTTACAGGGAAACACCATATATTTT
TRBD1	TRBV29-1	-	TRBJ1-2	CSTGQGDGYTF	TGCAGCACGGGACAGGGAGATGGCTACACCTTC
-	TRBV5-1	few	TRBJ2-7	CASSLDRSYEQYF	TGCGCCAGCAGCTTGGACAGATCCTACGAGCAGTACTTC
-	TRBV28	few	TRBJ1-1	CASSLYSDYSTEAFF	TGTGCCAGCAGTCTATACTCAGACTATTCCACTGAAGCTTTCTTT
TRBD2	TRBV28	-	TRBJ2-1	CASIAGAYNEQFF	TGTGCCAGCATAGCGGGAGCCTACAATGAGCAGTTCTTC
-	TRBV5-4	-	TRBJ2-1	CASSEYNEQFF	TGTGCCAGCAGCGAGTACAATGAGCAGTTCTTC
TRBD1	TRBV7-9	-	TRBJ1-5	CASSPGQGVRQPQHF	TGTGCCAGCAGCCCCGGTCAGGGGGTAAGACAGCCCCAGCATTTT
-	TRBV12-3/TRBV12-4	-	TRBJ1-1	CASRWTSGAEAFF	TGTGCCAGCAGGTGGACGAGCGGTGCTGAAGCTTTCTTT
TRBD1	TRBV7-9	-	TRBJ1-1	CASTKSGQGSEAFF	TGTGCCAGCACCAAATCGGGACAGGGCTCAGAAGCTTTCTTT
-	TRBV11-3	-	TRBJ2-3	CASSLGQNTDTQYF	TGTGCCAGCAGCTTAGGACAGAACACAGATACGCAGTATTTT
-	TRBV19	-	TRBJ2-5	CASSERVQETQYF	TGTGCCAGTAGTGAGAGGGTCCAAGAGACCCAGTACTTC
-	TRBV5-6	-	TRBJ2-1	CASSRPQIYNEQFF	TGTGCCAGCAGTCGGCCACAGATATACAATGAGCAGTTCTTC
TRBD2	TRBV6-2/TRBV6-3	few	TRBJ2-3	CASSYSRLAEGDTQYF	TGTGCCAGCAGTTACTCAAGACTAGCGGAGGGGGATACGCAGTATTTT
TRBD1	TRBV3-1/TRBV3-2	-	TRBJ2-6	CASSQDAQGALNSGANVLTF	TGTGCCAGCAGCCAAGATGCACAGGGGGCCCTAAACTCTGGGGCCAACGTCCTGACTTTC
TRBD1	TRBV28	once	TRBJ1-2	CASSSPGQGAGYGYTF	TGTGCCAGCAGTTCTCCGGGACAGGGGGCGGGCTATGGCTACACCTTC
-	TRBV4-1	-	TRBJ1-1	CASSPIGGRGVMNTEAFF	TGCGCCAGCAGCCCCATCGGGGGGCGTGGGGTTATGAACACTGAAGCTTTCTTT
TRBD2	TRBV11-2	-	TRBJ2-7	CASSLEMGGSVEQYF	TGTGCCAGCAGCTTGGAGATGGGGGGGAGTGTCGAGCAGTACTTC
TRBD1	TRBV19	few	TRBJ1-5	CASSPGTVRQPQHF	TGTGCCAGTAGTCCCGGGACAGTTCGTCAGCCCCAGCATTTT
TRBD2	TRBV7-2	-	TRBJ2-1	CASSLSGGSIYNEQFF	TGTGCCAGCAGCTTAAGCGGGGGCTCAATCTACAATGAGCAGTTCTTC
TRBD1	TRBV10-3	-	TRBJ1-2	CAISPGQGAYGYTF	TGTGCCATCAGCCCCGGACAGGGAGCCTATGGCTACACCTTC
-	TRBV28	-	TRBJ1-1	CASSPGLDISEAFF	TGTGCCAGCAGCCCTGGACTAGATATCAGTGAAGCTTTCTTT
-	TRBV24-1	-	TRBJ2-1	CATSGGSTGFTNEQFF	TGTGCCACCAGTGGTGGTAGCACGGGGTTCACGAATGAGCAGTTCTTC
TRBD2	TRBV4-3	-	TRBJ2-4	CASSRRRLAGGPRTKNIQYF	TGCGCCAGCAGCCGAAGGCGACTAGCGGGAGGGCCACGGACCAAAAACATTCAGTACTTC
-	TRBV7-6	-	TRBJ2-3	CASSLVGGAMADTQYF	TGTGCCAGCAGCTTAGTTGGCGGGGCAATGGCAGATACGCAGTATTTT
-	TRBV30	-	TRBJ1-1	CAWSVHEGTEAFF	TGTGCCTGGAGTGTACATGAGGGCACTGAAGCTTTCTTT
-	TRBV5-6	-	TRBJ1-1	CASSLGQGLSEAFF	TGTGCCAGCAGCTTAGGCCAGGGGCTTTCTGAAGCTTTCTTT